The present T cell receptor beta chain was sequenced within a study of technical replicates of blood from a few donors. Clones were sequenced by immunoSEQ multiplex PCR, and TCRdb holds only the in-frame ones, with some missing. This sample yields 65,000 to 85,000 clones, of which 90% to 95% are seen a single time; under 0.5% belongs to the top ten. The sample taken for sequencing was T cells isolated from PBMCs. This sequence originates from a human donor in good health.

The CDR3: CASSFRTGSYEQYF. For the CDR3, the DNA is TGTGCCAGCAGTTTTAGGACAGGTTCGTACGAGCAGTACTTC. The gene calls are TRBV27 and TRBJ2-7; 7 nucleotides agree with TRBD1. Germline CDR1 MNHEY, CDR2 SMNVEV (reference sequence). Trimming at V came to 3 bases and at J to 4 bases, leaving 6 bases not matched to a gene. CDR3 length: 14 residues.